This T cell receptor beta chain was recovered during a study of tumor-infiltrating lymphocytes in primary liver carcinoma (dated by TCRdb to between 2016 and 2019). A note on the overall study: Four or five patients with histopathologically diagnosed primary liver carcinoma underwent surgical resection in China between late 2015 and 2016. Tumors of the five patients were stage T1-T3 N0M0 with maximum diameters of roughly 4.2 to 11 cm. Each sample produced about 3.5 to 8 million productive TCRbeta reads, and read depth showed no significant difference between tissue types. Of the five patients (three men and two women, aged 30 to 69 years), four had hepatocellular carcinoma and one had combined HCC and intrahepatic cholangiocarcinoma. High reproducibility was observed for the technical replicate repertoires, with mean shared-clone rates around 0.9 and correlation coefficients above 0.95. TCRbeta repertoire sequencing, expression microarrays and whole-exome sequencing were combined in the study across five regions of each liver tumor, with adjacent normal tissue and blood also included. TCRbeta repertoire sequencing covered 35 specimens from 5 patients: 25 or so tumor regions, 5 adjacent noncancerous liver tissues and 5 peripheral blood samples. General study outcomes and caveats: A significantly larger repertoire fraction was made up by the top 250 clones in tumors than in blood (p = 0.039). Because only the TCR beta chain was sequenced and unpaired alpha chains were not captured, true repertoire diversity is likely underestimated. Because the samples were bulk and unsorted, CD4+ and CD8+ T cell repertoires could not be compared. Consistent with antigen-driven expansion, pairs of tumor regions showed higher repertoire overlap (mean roughly 35%) than either tumor-adjacent pairs (around 17%) or tumor-blood pairs (about 15%). Only 4 or 5 patients were included in the study, and the authors note that the findings should be validated in a larger study.

Blood RNA was extracted from unsorted whole blood using TRIzol reagent, and germline DNA was obtained with the DNeasy Blood & Tissue kit. At the time of sampling, the patients had chronic HBV infection and had not received any treatment. Approximately 4 milliliters of peripheral blood were collected into K2EDTA tubes before surgery. The CDR3 comprises 21 residues, both ends counted. The entry retains the CDR3 DNA only, 63 bases that are in frame from base 1. Via the germline V gene, CDR1 is MDHEN and CDR2 SYDVKM. Using a constant-region primer and ProtoScript II reverse transcriptase, TCRbeta-specific cDNA was reverse-transcribed from around 500 ng total RNA. Construction of the TCRbeta libraries relied on three nested rounds of multiplex PCR, following a slightly modified ARM-PCR procedure. Multiplex TRBV1-TRBV30 forward primers and a Cbeta reverse primer were used in the first two PCR rounds, each of which was run for approximately 10 cycles. Sample barcodes and Illumina adapters were added in a final 25-cycle PCR with Deep VentR polymerase. Before sequencing, amplicons between 200 and 500 bp were purified from gel using a QIAquick gel extraction kit. An Illumina HiSeq 2500 was used to sequence the TCRbeta amplicons with 250-bp paired-end reads. Under the source paper's analysis protocol: To recover full CDR3 sequences, reads were quality-trimmed using Trimmomatic v0.33 and paired reads were then merged using FLASH v1.2.11. V, D and J germline segments were assigned to the rearranged TCRbeta sequences using MiGEC v1.2.1b. Clonotype statistics and Shannon-Wiener diversity indices were calculated with VDJtools v1.0.0. Except for diversity analysis, only each sample's 250 most abundant clonotypes were used in subsequent analyses to reduce sampling bias. TCRdb applied fastp at Q25 and MiXCR to the public reads, then kept only in-frame beta chains. Duplicate CDR3 protein sequences are folded into a single record with the most common DNA and genes. It is TCRdb's table, rather than the study itself, that gives the V and J calls and clone size. The sample table holds about 210,000 distinct CDR3 sequences, of which around 60% were seen once. The ten largest clonotypes hold about 7.1% of the sample.

This clonotype was picked up one time. Its recognized antigen is unknown. The conserved final phenylalanine or tryptophan is absent from the CDR3, which likely points to a read error. The rearranged chain carries TRBV28 and TRBJ2-3; TRBD1 agrees with 10 junctional bases. Source material: peripheral blood. This clonotype originated in a woman aged 60 to 75 with primary liver carcinoma and hepatitis B virus infection. The CDR3 protein sequence reads: CVSSLEMDRGGTITNTDTQYL. Read as DNA, the sequence is TGTGTCAGCAGTTTAGAGATGGACAGGGGGGGAACTATAACCAACACAGATACGCAGTATTTG.